This TCR beta chain originates from a study of blood T cell repertoires in COVID-19. Study details: The study drew acute and convalescent COVID-19 samples from the United States, Italy and Spain. Sources were T cells, B-cell-depleted T cells, or PBMCs; the material itself was cDNA or gDNA.

The protocol was immunoSEQ multiplex PCR, while the TCRdb copy is restricted to in-frame clones and leaves out a portion. The repertoire holds 140,000 or so clones, with about 86% as singletons. V lost 3 bases and J 6 bases, leaving 11 bases between the germline ends. The CDR3 length is 14 residues. Germline CDR1 and CDR2: LNHDA and SQIVND (reference sequence). The chain joins TRBV19 to TRBJ2-2; TRBD2 might be the D (5 bases). The TCR originated in a middle-aged man who had recovered from COVID-19. The sequenced sample was PBMCs or T cells enriched from blood (not recorded which). CDR3 sequence (DNA): TGTGCCAGTAGTATTCTTAAGAGGGCCGGGGAGCTGTTTTTT. Its translation: CASSILKRAGELFF.